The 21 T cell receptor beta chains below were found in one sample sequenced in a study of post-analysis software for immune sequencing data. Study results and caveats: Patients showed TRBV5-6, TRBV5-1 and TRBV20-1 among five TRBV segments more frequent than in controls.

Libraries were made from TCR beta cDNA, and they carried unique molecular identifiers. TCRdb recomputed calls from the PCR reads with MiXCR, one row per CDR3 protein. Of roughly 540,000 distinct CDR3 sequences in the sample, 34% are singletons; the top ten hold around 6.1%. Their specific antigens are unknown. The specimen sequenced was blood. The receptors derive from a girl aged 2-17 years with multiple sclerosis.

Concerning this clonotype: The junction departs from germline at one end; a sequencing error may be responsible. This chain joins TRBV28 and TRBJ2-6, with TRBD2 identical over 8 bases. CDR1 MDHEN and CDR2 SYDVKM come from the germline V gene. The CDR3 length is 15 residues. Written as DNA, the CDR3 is TGTGCCAGCATGGGGGCGGGGGGATGGGCCAGCGTCCTGACTTTC. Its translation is CASMGAGGWASVLTF.

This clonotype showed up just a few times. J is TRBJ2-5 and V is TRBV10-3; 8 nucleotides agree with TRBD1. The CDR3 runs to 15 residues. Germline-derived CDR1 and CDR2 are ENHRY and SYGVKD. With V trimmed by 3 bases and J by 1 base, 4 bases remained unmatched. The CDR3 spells CAISDSGTGQETQYF. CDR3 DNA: TGTGCCATCAGTGACTCCGGGACAGGCCAAGAGACCCAGTACTTC.

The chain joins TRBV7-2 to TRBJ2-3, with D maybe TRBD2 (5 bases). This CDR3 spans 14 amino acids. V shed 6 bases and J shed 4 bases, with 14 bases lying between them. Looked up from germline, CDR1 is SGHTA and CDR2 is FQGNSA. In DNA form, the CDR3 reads TGTGCCAGCAGTTGGGGAGTTAAGGCAGATACGCAGTATTTT. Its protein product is CASSWGVKADTQYF.

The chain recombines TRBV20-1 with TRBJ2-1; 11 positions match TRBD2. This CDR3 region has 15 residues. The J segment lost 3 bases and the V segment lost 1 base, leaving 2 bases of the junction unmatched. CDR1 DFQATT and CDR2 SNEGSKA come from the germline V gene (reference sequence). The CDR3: CSARVLAGGYNEQFF. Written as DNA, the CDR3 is TGCAGTGCTAGAGTGCTAGCGGGGGGCTACAATGAGCAGTTCTTC.

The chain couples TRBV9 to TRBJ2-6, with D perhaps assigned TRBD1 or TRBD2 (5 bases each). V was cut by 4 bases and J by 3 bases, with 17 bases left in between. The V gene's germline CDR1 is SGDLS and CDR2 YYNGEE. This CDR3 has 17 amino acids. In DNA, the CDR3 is TGTGCCAGCAGCCTTTCCGCCTGGGGGTATGGGGCCAACGTCCTGACTTTC. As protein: CASSLSAWGYGANVLTF.

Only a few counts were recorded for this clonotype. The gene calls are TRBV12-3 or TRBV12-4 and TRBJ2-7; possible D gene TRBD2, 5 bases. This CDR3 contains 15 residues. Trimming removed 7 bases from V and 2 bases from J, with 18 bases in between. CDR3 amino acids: CASTMEEAAAYEQYF. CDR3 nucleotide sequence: TGTGCCAGCACCATGGAGGAAGCGGCAGCCTACGAGCAGTACTTC.

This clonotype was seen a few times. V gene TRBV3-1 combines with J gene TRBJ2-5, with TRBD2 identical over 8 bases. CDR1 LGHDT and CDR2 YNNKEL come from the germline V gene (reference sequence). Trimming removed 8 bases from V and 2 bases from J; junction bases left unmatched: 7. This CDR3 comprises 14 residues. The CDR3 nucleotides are TGTGCCAGCGCCTCGCGGGGGGTTCAAGAGACCCAGTACTTC. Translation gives CASASRGVQETQYF.

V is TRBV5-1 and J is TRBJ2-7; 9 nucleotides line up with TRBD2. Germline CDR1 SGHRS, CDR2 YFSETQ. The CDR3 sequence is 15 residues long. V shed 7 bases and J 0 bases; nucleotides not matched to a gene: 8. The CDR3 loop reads CASARSGGTSYEQYF. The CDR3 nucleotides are TGCGCCAGCGCCCGTAGCGGGGGCACCTCCTACGAGCAGTACTTC.

CDR3 residues: CASSLARDRSNSPLHF. The CDR3 DNA follows: TGTGCCAGCAGCCTCGCACGGGACAGGAGTAATTCACCCCTCCACTTT. V and J are TRBV5-5 and TRBJ1-6; 8 bases line up with TRBD1. Per germline, CDR1 SGHKS and CDR2 YYEKEE (reference sequence). There are 16 residues in the CDR3. Trimming took 4 bases from V and 6 from J; bases not matched to a gene: 9.

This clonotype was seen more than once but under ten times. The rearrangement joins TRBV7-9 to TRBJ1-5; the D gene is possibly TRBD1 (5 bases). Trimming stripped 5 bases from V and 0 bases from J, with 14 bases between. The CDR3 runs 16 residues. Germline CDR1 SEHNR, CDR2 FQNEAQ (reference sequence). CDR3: CASSPGAAYSNQPQHF. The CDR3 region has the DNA TGTGCCAGCAGCCCCGGGGCCGCGTATAGCAATCAGCCCCAGCATTTT.

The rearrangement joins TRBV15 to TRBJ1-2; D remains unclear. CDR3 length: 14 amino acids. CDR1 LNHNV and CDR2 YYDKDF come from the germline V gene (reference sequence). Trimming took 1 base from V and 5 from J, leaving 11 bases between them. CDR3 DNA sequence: TGTGCCACCAGCAGAGGGAACAGAGAATATGGCTACACCTTC. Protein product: CATSRGNREYGYTF.

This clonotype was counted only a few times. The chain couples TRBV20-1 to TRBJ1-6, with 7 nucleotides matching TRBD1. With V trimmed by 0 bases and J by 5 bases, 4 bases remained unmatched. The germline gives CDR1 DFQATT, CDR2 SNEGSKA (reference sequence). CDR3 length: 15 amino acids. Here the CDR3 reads CSARDWDRDNSPLHF. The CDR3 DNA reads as TGCAGTGCTAGAGATTGGGACAGAGATAATTCACCCCTCCACTTT.

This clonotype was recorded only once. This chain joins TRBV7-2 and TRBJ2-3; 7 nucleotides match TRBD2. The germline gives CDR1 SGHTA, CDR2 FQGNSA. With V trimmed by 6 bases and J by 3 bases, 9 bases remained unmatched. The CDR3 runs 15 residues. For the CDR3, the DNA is TGTGCCAGCAGTCGAGTAAGCGGGGTTACAGATACGCAGTATTTT. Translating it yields CASSRVSGVTDTQYF.

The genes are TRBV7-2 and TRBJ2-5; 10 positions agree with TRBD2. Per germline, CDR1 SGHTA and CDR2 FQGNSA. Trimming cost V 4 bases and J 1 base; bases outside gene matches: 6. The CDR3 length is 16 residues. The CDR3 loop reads CASSSGLASPQETQYF. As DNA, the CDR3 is TGTGCCAGCAGCTCGGGACTAGCGAGCCCCCAAGAGACCCAGTACTTC.

In DNA form, the CDR3 reads TGTGCCAGCAGCCAGGGACGGCTGGGGGAGCAGTACTTC. This gives the protein CASSQGRLGEQYF. The rearrangement joins TRBV27 to TRBJ2-7, with D perhaps matching TRBD1 or TRBD2 (5 bases each). With 6 bases removed from V and 7 bases from J, the gap between germline ends came to 16 bases. CDR3 size: 13 residues. Germline V CDR1 and CDR2: MNHEY, SMNVEV (reference sequence).

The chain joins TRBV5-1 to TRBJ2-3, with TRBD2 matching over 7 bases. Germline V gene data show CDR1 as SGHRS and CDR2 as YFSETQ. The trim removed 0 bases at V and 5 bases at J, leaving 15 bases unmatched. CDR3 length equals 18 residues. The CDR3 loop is CASSLAPTSGVAGDTQYF. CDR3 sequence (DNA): TGCGCCAGCAGCTTGGCCCCAACCTCGGGGGTAGCGGGAGATACGCAGTATTTT.

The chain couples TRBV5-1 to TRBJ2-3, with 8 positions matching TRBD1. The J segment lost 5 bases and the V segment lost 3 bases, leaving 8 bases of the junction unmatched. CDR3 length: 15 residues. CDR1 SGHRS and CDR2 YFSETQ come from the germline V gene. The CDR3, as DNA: TGCGCCAGCAGCTGGTATTCGACAGGGGAAGATACGCAGTATTTT. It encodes CASSWYSTGEDTQYF.

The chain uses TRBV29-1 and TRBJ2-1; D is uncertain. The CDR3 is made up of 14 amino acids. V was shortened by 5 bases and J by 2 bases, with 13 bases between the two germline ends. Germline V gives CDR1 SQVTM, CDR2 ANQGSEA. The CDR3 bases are TGCAGCGTTTTTACCGTATTCCCCTACAATGAGCAGTTCTTC. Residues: CSVFTVFPYNEQFF.

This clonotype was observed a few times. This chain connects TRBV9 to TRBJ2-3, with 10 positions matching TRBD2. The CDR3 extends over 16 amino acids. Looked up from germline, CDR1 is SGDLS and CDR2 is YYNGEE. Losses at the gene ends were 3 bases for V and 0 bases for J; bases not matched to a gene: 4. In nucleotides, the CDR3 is TGTGCCAGCAGCGCCGGACTAGCGGCAAGCACAGATACGCAGTATTTT. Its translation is CASSAGLAASTDTQYF.

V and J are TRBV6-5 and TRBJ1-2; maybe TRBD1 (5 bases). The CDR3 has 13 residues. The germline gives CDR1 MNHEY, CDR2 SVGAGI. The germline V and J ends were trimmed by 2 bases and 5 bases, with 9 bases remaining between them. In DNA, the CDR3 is TGTGCCAGCAGTTACCAGGGTTGGTATGGCTACACCTTC. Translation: CASSYQGWYGYTF.

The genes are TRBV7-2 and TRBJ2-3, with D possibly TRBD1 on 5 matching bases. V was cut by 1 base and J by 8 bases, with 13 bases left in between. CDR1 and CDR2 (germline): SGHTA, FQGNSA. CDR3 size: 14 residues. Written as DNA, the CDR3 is TGTGCCAGCAGCTTAGAGTATGGGGCTGGTACGCAGTATTTT. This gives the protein CASSLEYGAGTQYF.